A single sample gave rise to the 8 T cell receptor beta chains below, sequenced in a study of early stage breast cancer tumors. Sequencing was performed with immunoSEQ multiplex PCR; in TCRdb, only in-frame clones are kept and a portion is missing. The data show around 10,000 clones, around three fifths seen once. Sequenced: breast tumor tissue. Source of these receptors: a person in their sixties with breast cancer.

The chain has TRBV6-5 and TRBJ1-2; D ambiguous. CDR3 length: 13 amino acids. Germline CDR1 and CDR2: MNHEY and SVGAGI. Trimming left V 1 base short and J 7 bases short, with 10 bases between. CDR3 protein: CASSYLGGSGYTF. The CDR3 bases are TGTGCCAGCAGTTACTTAGGAGGGAGTGGCTACACCTTC.

This clone has more than one count but fewer than ten. This chain links TRBV2 with TRBJ1-1; possible D gene TRBD1, 5 bases. V gave up 7 bases and J gave up 5 bases, with 17 bases separating them. Germline CDR1 reads SNHLY; CDR2 reads FYNNEI. The CDR3 is 14 amino acids. The CDR3: CASIVTEGRTEAFF. The CDR3 DNA is TGTGCCAGCATTGTGACAGAGGGAAGGACTGAAGCTTTCTTT.

The CDR3 DNA reads as TGTGCCTGGAGTGTACATCTCACAGGTCCCGTGGAGGGCTACACCTTC. Protein sequence: CAWSVHLTGPVEGYTF. The chain is built from TRBV30 and TRBJ1-2, with D maybe TRBD1 (5 bases). The germline V and J ends were trimmed by 0 bases and 8 bases, with 22 bases remaining between them. The CDR3 runs to 16 residues. CDR1 GTSNPN and CDR2 SVGIG come from the germline V gene (reference sequence).

In this sample, this clone turned up a few times. The chain is built from TRBV6-1 and TRBJ1-4, with no clear D. Trimming cost V 5 bases and J 7 bases, with 17 bases left between them. The CDR3 sequence is 15 residues long. Germline V gene data show CDR1 as MNHNS and CDR2 as SASEGT. The CDR3 here is CASSPLSGSIEKLFF. CDR3 nucleotide sequence: TGTGCCAGCAGTCCCCTCTCGGGTTCCATTGAAAAACTGTTTTTT.

The chain combines TRBV29-1 with TRBJ2-1; 10 nucleotides align to TRBD2. The CDR3 is 14 amino acids. Germline-derived CDR1 and CDR2 are SQVTM and ANQGSEA. J gave up 5 bases and V 4 bases, and 5 bases lay outside the gene matches. CDR3 residues: CSVVGLAEHNEQFF. The CDR3 DNA reads TGCAGCGTTGTCGGACTAGCGGAGCACAATGAGCAGTTCTTC.

The sample holds a few counts of this clone. The V call is TRBV7-2, the J call TRBJ1-2; a possible D gene is TRBD1 (5 bases). V was trimmed by 1 base and J by 2 bases, leaving 11 bases between them. Germline V gives CDR1 SGHTA, CDR2 FQGNSA. There are 15 residues in the CDR3. The chain's CDR3 is CASSLEGQINYGYTF. The CDR3 DNA is TGTGCCAGCAGCTTAGAGGGGCAGATAAACTATGGCTACACCTTC.

The genes are TRBV4-1 and TRBJ1-3, with D hard to call. The germline gives CDR1 MGHRA, CDR2 YSYEKL. CDR3 length: 18 residues. With 0 bases removed from V and 4 bases from J, the gap between germline ends came to 19 bases. CDR3 loop: CASSQDLSVAGGGNTIYF. The CDR3 DNA reads as TGCGCCAGCAGCCAAGATCTATCAGTGGCTGGCGGGGGAAACACCATATATTTT.

The chain employs TRBV6-5 and TRBJ2-7, with D uncertain. The CDR3 is made up of 11 amino acids. Germline V gene sequence: CDR1 MNHEY, CDR2 SVGAGI. The V end was cut by 7 bases, the J end by 7 bases, with 11 bases between. CDR3 sequence reads: CASTSFGEQYF. The CDR3 DNA is TGTGCCAGCACTAGTTTCGGAGAGCAGTACTTC.